These 19 T cell receptor beta chains originate from one sample sequenced in a study of patients and donors after allogeneic stem cell transplantation. TCRdb re-called the RT-PCR reads through MiXCR, storing one row per CDR3 protein. Altogether fewer than 25,000 distinct CDR3 sequences are present, 40% to 45% being singletons, with the ten largest covering roughly three quarters. The specimen sequenced was blood, either unsorted or a sorted T cell fraction (not recorded which). Every receptor here comes from a human donor who was either an allogeneic HSCT recipient or a stem cell or donor lymphocyte infusion donor (not recorded which). It is not recorded whose cells these are; they may come from a transplant donor.

V usage is TRBV10-3 and J usage is TRBJ1-6; no firm D call. Trimming shortened V by 0 bases and J by 8 bases, and 14 bases separated the two germline ends. The CDR3 has 16 amino acids. Looked up from germline, CDR1 is ENHRY and CDR2 is SYGVKD. CDR3 region: CAISESPVARDSPLHF. CDR3 nucleotide sequence: TGTGCCATCAGTGAGTCGCCCGTAGCACGGGATTCACCCCTCCACTTT.

V usage is TRBV12-3 or TRBV12-4 and J usage is TRBJ2-3; TRBD2 is a possible D gene (5 bases). V lost 3 bases to trimming and J lost 0 bases, with 10 bases between them. The CDR3 length is 15 residues. CDR3 in DNA: TGTGCCAGCAGTTTGGGGAGCACGAGCACAGATACGCAGTATTTT. It codes for CASSLGSTSTDTQYF.

The chain recombines TRBV5-1 with TRBJ1-5; 8 nucleotides align to TRBD1. V was pared by 4 bases and J by 4 bases, with 7 bases of the junction left unmatched. Germline values: CDR1 SGHRS, CDR2 YFSETQ. The CDR3 covers 15 residues. CDR3 in DNA: TGCGCCAGCAGCGCCACCGGGACAGGTAATCAGCCCCAGCATTTT. As protein: CASSATGTGNQPQHF.

This chain joins TRBV29-1 and TRBJ1-4, with unresolved D. This CDR3 region has 13 residues. Germline V gene data show CDR1 as SQVTM and CDR2 as ANQGSEA. The V and J ends lost 6 bases and 5 bases respectively, with 13 bases between them. For the CDR3, the DNA is TGCAGCGTCACCGGGTCCTCGAATGAAAAACTGTTTTTT. Its protein is CSVTGSSNEKLFF. The full variable domain, with the rest looked up from reference TRBV29-1 and TRBJ1-4, is SAVISQKPSRDICQRGTSLTIQCQVDSQVTMMFWYRQQPGQSLTLIATANQGSEATYESGFVIDKFPISRPNLTFSTLTVSNMSPEDSSIYLCSVTGSSNEKLFFGSGTQLSVL.

The chain couples TRBV7-6 to TRBJ1-6, with D hard to call. V lost 0 bases to trimming and J lost 7 bases, with 4 bases between them. The CDR3 consists of 13 residues. Germline V CDR1 and CDR2: SGHVS, FNYEAQ. CDR3 in amino acids: CASSLAGNSPLHF. CDR3 coding DNA: TGTGCCAGCAGCTTAGCAGGGAATTCACCCCTCCACTTT.

This rearrangement joins TRBV6-2 or TRBV6-3 to TRBJ2-3, with 11 bases identical to TRBD2. With 4 bases clipped from V and 3 bases from J, the junction kept 6 bases outside the gene matches. Germline CDR1 reads MNHEY; CDR2 reads SVGEGT. This CDR3 is built from 16 residues. CDR3 sequence (DNA): TGTGCCAGCAGTTCCCCCGGGACTAGCGGAACAGATACGCAGTATTTT. Encoded protein: CASSSPGTSGTDTQYF.

The chain couples TRBV19 to TRBJ2-3; D might be TRBD1 (6 bases). The V gene's germline CDR1 is LNHDA and CDR2 SQIVND (reference sequence). There are 16 residues in the CDR3. V was pared by 6 bases and J by 4 bases, with 20 bases between. CDR3: CASSPAGRGNADTQYF. CDR3 DNA: TGTGCCAGTAGCCCTGCCGGCAGGGGTAATGCAGATACGCAGTATTTT.

This clonotype was detected only once. The chain combines TRBV18 with TRBJ1-1, with D perhaps TRBD1 (6 bases). There are 15 residues in the CDR3. CDR1 is KGHSH and CDR2 is LQKENI in the germline V gene. Trimming took off 3 bases at V and 6 bases at J, with 17 bases between the two ends. CDR3 in amino acids: CASSPLGQTSSEAFF. For the CDR3, the DNA is TGTGCCAGCTCACCTCTAGGACAGACCTCTTCTGAAGCTTTCTTT.

The gene calls are TRBV10-3 and TRBJ2-5; 7 bases agree with TRBD1. Per the germline V gene, CDR1 is ENHRY and CDR2 is SYGVKD. V gave up 4 bases and J gave up 1 base; unmatched junction bases: 9. This CDR3 contains 16 residues. CDR3 amino acids: CAISVNPTGVQETQYF. The CDR3 nucleotides are TGTGCCATCAGTGTAAACCCTACAGGGGTCCAAGAGACCCAGTACTTC.

The chain has TRBV3-1 and TRBJ2-1; D might be TRBD1 or TRBD2, each matching 5 bases. CDR1 is LGHDT, CDR2 YNNKEL, per germline (reference sequence). V lost 1 base and J lost 12, with 10 bases in between. The CDR3 consists of 12 residues. DNA for the CDR3: TGTGCCAGCAGCCAAGCCGGGACCGGGCAGTTCTTC. Protein sequence: CASSQAGTGQFF.

The rearrangement uses TRBV7-9 and TRBJ2-3, with 8 bases lining up with TRBD2. This CDR3 is built from 15 residues. Per the germline V gene, CDR1 is SEHNR and CDR2 is FQNEAQ (reference sequence). V shed 2 bases, J shed 5 bases, and the junction held 6 bases outside the gene matches. DNA for the CDR3: TGTGCCAGCAGCTTACGGAGCGGGGGAGTAGATACGCAGTATTTT. Amino acid sequence: CASSLRSGGVDTQYF.

The V gene is TRBV7-8, the J gene TRBJ2-1; possibly TRBD1 or TRBD2 for D (6 bases each). This CDR3 region has 15 residues. Looked up from germline, CDR1 is SGHVS and CDR2 is FQNEAQ. V lost 3 bases and J 1 base, leaving 10 bases between the germline ends. CDR3 nucleotide sequence: TGTGCCAGCAGCTTGGGGGGCCCGTCCTACAATGAGCAGTTCTTC. This gives the protein CASSLGGPSYNEQFF.

The table lists this clonotype with a few counts. The chain is built from TRBV2 and TRBJ1-6; D ambiguous. V lost 2 bases to trimming and J lost 0 bases, with 14 bases between them. Germline-derived CDR1 and CDR2 are SNHLY and FYNNEI. This CDR3 comprises 18 residues. DNA of the CDR3: TGTGCCAGCAGTGAAATTCAAGGACTGATCTCCTATAATTCACCCCTCCACTTT. It is translated as CASSEIQGLISYNSPLHF.

J is TRBJ1-2 and V is TRBV5-5, with D uncertain. Germline V gene lookup returns CDR1 SGHKS and CDR2 YYEKEE (reference sequence). V lost 4 bases, J lost 5 bases, and 3 bases lay in between. This CDR3 is 10 amino acids long. The CDR3 reads CASSGYGYTF. CDR3 in DNA: TGTGCCAGCAGCGGATATGGCTACACCTTC. The full variable domain, with the rest looked up from reference TRBV5-5 and TRBJ1-2, is DAGVTQSPTHLIKTRGQQVTLRCSPISGHKSVSWYQQVLGQGPQFIFQYYEKEERGRGNFPDRFSARQFPNYSSELNVNALLLGDSALYLCASSGYGYTFGSGTRLTVV.

The gene calls are TRBV6-5 and TRBJ1-6; tentative D call: TRBD1 (5 bases). Germline assignment: CDR1 MNHEY and CDR2 SVGAGI. Trimming left V 4 bases short and J 0 bases short, with 13 bases between. CDR3 length: 17 amino acids. For the CDR3, the DNA is TGTGCCAGCAGTTCCGGGACCCAGAGCTCCTATAATTCACCCCTCCACTTT. Translating gives CASSSGTQSSYNSPLHF.

This sequence joins TRBV12-3 or TRBV12-4 and TRBJ1-1, with TRBD1 identical over 8 bases. The CDR3 runs to 19 residues. The ends lost 2 bases at V and 1 base at J; junction bases unmatched: 15. The CDR3 DNA reads as TGTGCCAGCAGTTTAAGGGACAGGTCCTATGTGTTGCGGAACACTGAAGCTTTCTTT. Protein sequence: CASSLRDRSYVLRNTEAFF.

The rearrangement uses TRBV6-1 and TRBJ1-1, with D hard to call. CDR1 is MNHNS and CDR2 is SASEGT in the germline V gene. V lost 11 bases and J 5 bases, leaving 12 bases between the germline ends. The CDR3 has 11 residues. The CDR3, as DNA: TGTGCCGTCCGCAGGAATACTGAAGCTTTCTTT. This translates into CAVRRNTEAFF.

The gene calls are TRBV19 and TRBJ1-5; D call uncertain. Trimming took off 3 bases at V and 5 bases at J, with 14 bases between the two ends. This CDR3 comprises 15 residues. Germline assignment: CDR1 LNHDA and CDR2 SQIVND (reference sequence). The CDR3 region is CASSISGHPDQPQHF. CDR3 sequence (DNA): TGTGCCAGTAGTATTAGTGGCCATCCAGATCAGCCCCAGCATTTT.

The gene calls are TRBV5-1 and TRBJ2-5; D ambiguous. The length of the CDR3 is 15 residues. The germline gives CDR1 SGHRS, CDR2 YFSETQ. V dropped 2 bases and J dropped 4 bases, with 15 bases sitting between them. The CDR3 bases are TGCGCCAGCAGCTTCGACCCCAGGAACCGAGAGACCCAGTACTTC. It is translated as CASSFDPRNRETQYF.